The T cell receptor beta chain under discussion was sequenced for a study of long-term antiretroviral therapy in people with HIV. V shed 5 bases and J shed 6 bases, with 17 bases lying between them. The CDR3 contains 15 residues. At survey level, the immunoSEQ assay was run in its v3.0 version. Produced via immunoSEQ multiplex PCR; TCRdb's table is partial and in-frame only. This sample has about 28,000 clones, with about four fifths found just once. Among participants with HIV, every one received treatment in the United States. This clone was seen once. The specimen comprised unsorted PBMCs, sampled 0.4 years after starting antiretroviral therapy. The chain employs TRBV23-1 and TRBJ2-1; D may correspond to TRBD1 or TRBD2 (5 bases each). TRBV23-1 is assigned to the ORF class and has an uncertain function. This clonotype was sampled from a man younger than 30 with HIV. CDR3 residues: CASSRRGEGTNEQFF. The CDR3 bases are TGCGCCAGCAGTAGACGGGGCGAGGGAACCAATGAGCAGTTCTTC.